A single sample is the source of the 25 T cell receptor beta chains below, sequenced in a study of graft-versus-host responses after intestinal transplantation. Produced via immunoSEQ multiplex PCR; TCRdb's table is partial and in-frame only. The sample shows around 100,000 clones, roughly 89% of them seen only once. Which antigens these TCRs recognize remains unknown. This sample comprised unstimulated CD4+ T cells sorted from spleen or lymph node cells, obtained before transplant. The receptor source for this set is a human donor who was the organ donor for an intestinal transplant.

The V and J genes are TRBV4-2 and TRBJ2-1; TRBD1 agrees at 8 bases. CDR3 length: 18 amino acids. The junction had 15 bases not matched to a gene; V was cut back by 2 bases and J by 6 bases. Germline V lookup: CDR1 LGHNA, CDR2 YNFKEQ. Here the CDR3 DNA reads TGTGCCAGCAGCCAACGAATCTCCTGGACAGGGCGGAGCAATGAGCAGTTCTTC. Protein: CASSQRISWTGRSNEQFF.

The V and J genes are TRBV18 and TRBJ2-7, with D unclear. The CDR3 extends over 13 amino acids. V shed 1 base and J shed 2 bases, with 6 bases lying between them. From germline, CDR1 is KGHSH and CDR2 LQKENI. As DNA, the CDR3 is TGTGCCAGCTCACCACGCCAGACCTACGAGCAGTACTTC. This translates into CASSPRQTYEQYF.

The CDR3 sequence: CASSSKGTPYHEQYF. The CDR3 nucleotides are TGTGCCAGCAGTTCCAAAGGGACTCCCTATCACGAGCAGTACTTC. V and J are TRBV6-5 and TRBJ2-7; D is possibly TRBD2 (6 bases). Trimming removed 4 bases at V and 5 bases at J, with 18 bases between. CDR1 and CDR2 (germline): MNHEY, SVGAGI. The CDR3 loop spans 15 amino acids.

The chain recombines TRBV18 with TRBJ1-3; D gene ambiguous. The V end lost 0 bases, the J end lost 4 bases, and 10 bases lay between the germline ends. The germline V gene encodes CDR1 KGHSH and CDR2 LQKENI. The length of the CDR3 is 15 residues. The CDR3 sequence is CASSPPPERGNTIYF. Written as DNA, the CDR3 is TGTGCCAGCTCACCACCCCCGGAGAGGGGAAACACCATATATTTT.

This chain joins TRBV28 and TRBJ1-2; no firm D call. This CDR3 is 13 amino acids long. Germline CDR1 is MDHEN and CDR2 is SYDVKM. V was cut by 5 bases and J by 0 bases, with 7 bases left in between. The CDR3 loop is CASSPQANYGYTF. The CDR3 DNA is TGTGCCAGCAGTCCCCAGGCTAACTATGGCTACACCTTC.

For the CDR3, the DNA is TGCGCCAGCAGCCAAGATTTTGGCTCCCTCGATGGCTACACCTTC. Protein: CASSQDFGSLDGYTF. The chain is built from TRBV4-3 and TRBJ1-2, with unresolved D. Between the trimmed V and J ends, which lost 0 bases and 6 bases, there was a span of 14 bases. This CDR3 is 15 amino acids long. Germline CDR1 reads LGHNA; CDR2 reads YSLEER.

The chain has TRBV7-3 and TRBJ2-1, with 7 bases lining up with TRBD1. Trimming took 5 bases from V and 4 from J; bases not matched to a gene: 5. This CDR3 is built from 14 residues. The V gene's germline CDR1 is SGHTA and CDR2 FQGTGA. This chain's CDR3 is CASSRQGSYNEQFF. The CDR3 region has the DNA TGTGCCAGCAGCCGACAGGGTTCGTACAATGAGCAGTTCTTC.

The chain couples TRBV6-5 to TRBJ1-5; 8 bases fit TRBD1. The CDR3 loop spans 15 amino acids. Germline CDR1 is MNHEY and CDR2 is SVGAGI. The V and J ends lost 5 bases and 4 bases, in that order; junction bases with no gene match: 7. Written as DNA, the CDR3 is TGTGCCAGCAGTCAAGGACAGGGAAGAAATCAGCCCCAGCATTTT. This codes for CASSQGQGRNQPQHF.

The V call is TRBV6-6, the J call TRBJ1-2; D gene ambiguous. This CDR3 has 12 amino acids. Germline V lookup: CDR1 MNHNY, CDR2 SVGAGI (reference sequence). Trimming took 5 bases from V and 4 from J, leaving 8 bases between them. CDR3: CASSDNSYGYTF. In nucleotides, the CDR3 is TGTGCCAGCAGTGATAACAGCTATGGCTACACCTTC.

The chain is built from TRBV6-6 and TRBJ1-2, with a tentative D call TRBD1 (5 bases). There are 14 residues in the CDR3. Germline V CDR1 and CDR2: MNHNY, SVGAGI (reference sequence). The V end was cut by 0 bases, the J end by 4 bases, with 9 bases between. CDR3 region: CASSYSPDSYGYTF. The CDR3 nucleotides read TGTGCCAGCAGTTACTCCCCCGACAGCTATGGCTACACCTTC.

This clone was observed once. This chain connects TRBV19 to TRBJ1-2, with 9 nucleotides matching TRBD1. V lost 10 bases, J lost 4 bases, and 13 bases stayed unmatched. Germline CDR1 LNHDA, CDR2 SQIVND (reference sequence). The CDR3 covers 15 residues. CDR3 sequence: CATLRAGQGSYGYTF. The CDR3 DNA reads as TGTGCCACCCTTCGGGCGGGACAGGGCTCCTATGGCTACACCTTC.

This rearrangement joins TRBV2 to TRBJ1-1; 12 bases agree with TRBD1. J lost 3 bases, V lost 10 bases, and 12 bases had no gene match. CDR1 and CDR2 (germline): SNHLY, FYNNEI. The CDR3 is 16 residues long. The CDR3 is CATSRDRGLGDTEAFF. For the CDR3, the DNA is TGTGCCACGAGCCGGGACAGGGGGCTTGGGGACACTGAAGCTTTCTTT.

The V and J genes are TRBV18 and TRBJ2-4; 7 nucleotides match TRBD1. The CDR3 contains 13 residues. Germline V lookup: CDR1 KGHSH, CDR2 LQKENI. With 5 bases clipped from V and 4 bases from J, the junction kept 2 bases outside the gene matches. CDR3 region: CASSGDRKNIQYF. CDR3 nucleotide sequence: TGTGCCAGCTCAGGGGACAGAAAAAACATTCAGTACTTC.

The chain carries TRBV2 and TRBJ2-3; 11 bases are shared with TRBD2. The CDR3 runs to 16 residues. J lost 2 bases, V lost 6 bases, and 7 bases had no gene match. Germline V gene lookup returns CDR1 SNHLY and CDR2 FYNNEI. CDR3 sequence (DNA): TGTGCCAGCAGCGAATCTAGCGGGGGGTTCACAGATACGCAGTATTTT. It is translated as CASSESSGGFTDTQYF.

The chain has TRBV19 and TRBJ2-3, with 8 positions matching TRBD1. The V segment lost 1 base and the J segment 0 bases; nucleotides outside the gene matches: 3. In germline, CDR1 is LNHDA, CDR2 SQIVND (reference sequence). The CDR3 is made up of 16 amino acids. The CDR3 spells CASSIVTGGSTDTQYF. CDR3 nucleotide sequence: TGTGCCAGTAGTATAGTTACAGGGGGTAGCACAGATACGCAGTATTTT.

This clone is a singleton in its sample. The rearrangement uses TRBV19 and TRBJ2-1, with 9 bases lining up with TRBD2. Trimming took 3 bases from V and 6 from J; bases not matched to a gene: 6. There are 15 residues in the CDR3. CDR1 and CDR2 from the germline V gene are LNHDA and SQIVND (reference sequence). CDR3 sequence: CASSIRAGGSNEQFF. The CDR3 region has the DNA TGTGCCAGTAGTATTCGGGCGGGGGGGAGCAATGAGCAGTTCTTC.

V gene TRBV5-1 combines with J gene TRBJ1-2; TRBD1 agrees at 10 bases. Losses at the gene ends were 4 bases for V and 8 bases for J; bases not matched to a gene: 8. The CDR3 length is 14 residues. Germline-derived CDR1 and CDR2 are SGHRS and YFSETQ. CDR3 DNA sequence: TGCGCCAGCAGCGCCGGACAGGGGGTTGGAGGCTACACCTTC. Its translation: CASSAGQGVGGYTF.

The rearrangement uses TRBV5-1 and TRBJ2-5; 9 bases are a match to TRBD1. Gene TRBJ2-7 matches the end of the DNA better, so the J call may be wrong. From germline, CDR1 is SGHRS and CDR2 YFSETQ. CDR3 length equals 15 residues. The CDR3 nucleotides read TGCGCCAGCAGCCCGGGGGACAGGGTTAAAGGCGAGCAGTACTTC. It specifies CASSPGDRVKGEQYF.

The DNA for the CDR3 is TGTGCCAGCAGTTTACCTGGGACAGGGAGCAACGAGCAGTACTTC. It specifies CASSLPGTGSNEQYF. The chain has TRBV27 and TRBJ2-7, with 9 bases aligning to TRBD1. Germline V lookup: CDR1 MNHEY, CDR2 SMNVEV (reference sequence). V gave up 2 bases and J gave up 5 bases; unmatched junction bases: 7. CDR3 length: 15 amino acids.

The chain uses TRBV18 and TRBJ1-2; tentatively, D is TRBD1 (5 bases). The V gene's germline CDR1 is KGHSH and CDR2 LQKENI. V was shortened by 6 bases and J by 0 bases, with 17 bases between the two germline ends. The CDR3 runs 16 residues. This chain's CDR3 is CASSRGQGGTNYGYTF. The CDR3 DNA reads as TGTGCCAGCTCGCGGGGCCAGGGTGGCACTAACTATGGCTACACCTTC. Full variable domain (missing parts from reference TRBV18 and TRBJ1-2): NAGVMQNPRHLVRRRGQEARLRCSPMKGHSHVYWYRQLPEEGLKFMVYLQKENIIDESGMPKERFSAEFPKEGPSILRIQQVVRGDSAAYFCASSRGQGGTNYGYTFGSGTRLTVV.

The chain uses TRBV15 and TRBJ2-2, with D hard to call. Germline V CDR1 and CDR2: LNHNV, YYDKDF (reference sequence). The CDR3 is 14 residues long. V was shortened by 1 base and J by 4 bases, with 7 bases between the two germline ends. The CDR3 DNA sequence: TGTGCCACCAGCAGAGGTAGATTCACCGGGGAGCTGTTTTTT. It translates to CATSRGRFTGELFF.

V gene TRBV9 combines with J gene TRBJ1-2; no firm D call. V was trimmed by 0 bases and J by 7 bases, leaving 7 bases between them. Looked up from germline, CDR1 is SGDLS and CDR2 is YYNGEE. The CDR3 has 12 residues. Here the CDR3 reads CASSVELGGYTF. Here the CDR3 DNA reads TGTGCCAGCAGCGTAGAGCTTGGTGGCTACACCTTC.

Turning to this clone: Other nucleotide sequences from this sample produce the same CDR3. This chain links TRBV7-9 with TRBJ2-7; D remains unclear. V lost 5 bases, J lost 7 bases, and 9 bases lay in between. Germline V gives CDR1 SEHNR, CDR2 FQNEAQ (reference sequence). The length of the CDR3 is 11 residues. The CDR3 nucleotides read TGTGCCAGCAGCCCCTCTTATGAGCAGTACTTC. Its protein product is CASSPSYEQYF.

The chain links TRBV15 to TRBJ1-5; D is possibly TRBD1 (6 bases). Germline V lookup: CDR1 LNHNV, CDR2 YYDKDF (reference sequence). The ends were cut back, 6 bases at V and 4 bases at J, with 16 bases in the middle. CDR3 length: 15 amino acids. CDR3 loop: CATRRTDVINQPQHF. The CDR3 region has the DNA TGTGCCACCAGGCGGACAGATGTAATTAATCAGCCCCAGCATTTT.

The chain is built from TRBV6-5 and TRBJ2-7; 7 bases line up with TRBD1. This CDR3 has 15 amino acids. V trimming: 10 bases; J trimming: 5 bases; junction bases outside the gene matches: 17. Per the germline V gene, CDR1 is MNHEY and CDR2 is SVGAGI. CDR3 bases: TGTGCCATCAGCTTACAGGGGCTCGGAGCTAACGAGCAGTACTTC. Translation gives CAISLQGLGANEQYF.